This TCR beta chain was retrieved from a study of T cell responses to AZD1222 COVID-19 vaccine. The study, taken as a whole, reports: Vaccine-associated CD4 TCRs ranged over spike, dominating at 160-218 and 743-854. Seropositive at baseline were only six or seven AZD1222 recipients. In all cases, repertoires were sampled only after the peak T cell response.

Only in-frame clones appear in the TCRdb table, and some are missing; sequencing was by immunoSEQ multiplex PCR. This table holds over 110,000 clones, 90% to 95% found once. Germline assignment: CDR1 LGHNT and CDR2 FRNRAP. CDR3 size: 14 residues. The V gene lost 0 bases and the J gene lost 2 bases, with 6 bases spanning the gap. With respect to this clone: What it binds is unknown.

The specimen comprised peripheral blood, sampled on day 0 of AZD1222 vaccination. The sequence was obtained from an adult in good health. The chain links TRBV12-5 to TRBJ2-3; no firm D call. CDR3 sequence: CASGLVTATDTQYF. The CDR3 DNA reads TGTGCTAGTGGTTTGGTAACAGCCACAGATACGCAGTATTTT. Variable domain in full (rest from reference TRBV12-5 and TRBJ2-3): DARVTQTPRHKVTEMGQEVTMRCQPILGHNTVFWYRQTMMQGLELLAYFRNRAPLDDSGMPKDRFSAEMPDATLATLKIQPSEPRDSAVYFCASGLVTATDTQYFGPGTRLTVL.